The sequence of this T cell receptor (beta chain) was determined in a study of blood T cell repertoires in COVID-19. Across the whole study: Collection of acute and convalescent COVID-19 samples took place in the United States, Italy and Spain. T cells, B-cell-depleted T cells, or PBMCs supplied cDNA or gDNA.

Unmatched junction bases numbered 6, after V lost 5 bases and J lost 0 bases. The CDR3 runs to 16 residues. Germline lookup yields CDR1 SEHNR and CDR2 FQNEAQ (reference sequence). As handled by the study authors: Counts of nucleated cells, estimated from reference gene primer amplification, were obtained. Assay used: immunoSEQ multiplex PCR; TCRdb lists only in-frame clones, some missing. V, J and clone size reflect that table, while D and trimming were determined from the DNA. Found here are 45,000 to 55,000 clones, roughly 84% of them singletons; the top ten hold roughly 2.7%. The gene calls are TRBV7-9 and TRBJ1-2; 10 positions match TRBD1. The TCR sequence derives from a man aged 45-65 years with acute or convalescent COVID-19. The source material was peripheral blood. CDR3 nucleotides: TGTGCCAGCAGCCCGACAGGGGGCTTGACTAACTATGGCTACACCTTC. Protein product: CASSPTGGLTNYGYTF.